Each of the 21 T cell receptor beta chains below was sequenced from the same sample in a study of OX40 agonist ivuxolimab in advanced cancers. Here immunoSEQ multiplex PCR was the method, and the copy in TCRdb shows in-frame clones only, minus some. Found here are 20,000 to 25,000 clones, 70% to 90% of them singletons; the top ten hold 20% to 25%. The input for sequencing was CD4+ or CD8+ T cells sorted from blood, taken in a trial of the OX40 agonist ivuxolimab. All receptors derive from an adult with an advanced solid tumor such as melanoma, head and neck, liver or kidney cancer.

The rearrangement joins TRBV29-1 to TRBJ2-2, with D possibly matching TRBD1 (6 bases). CDR3 size: 14 residues. Germline assignment: CDR1 SQVTM and CDR2 ANQGSEA. V was clipped by 7 bases and J by 6 bases, with 18 bases between them. CDR3: CSASGTLGPGELFF. In DNA form, the CDR3 reads TGCAGCGCCTCCGGGACATTGGGTCCCGGGGAGCTGTTTTTT.

The V gene is TRBV6-5, the J gene TRBJ2-1; 13 bases agree with TRBD2. This CDR3 comprises 14 residues. V dropped 0 bases and J dropped 10; count of bases not matched to a gene: 0. Germline CDR1 reads MNHEY; CDR2 reads SVGAGI. CDR3 in DNA: TGTGCCAGCAGTTACTCGGGACTAGCGGGAGAGCAGTTCTTC. Translated, it gives CASSYSGLAGEQFF.

V usage is TRBV19 and J usage is TRBJ2-1, with 9 bases fitting TRBD2. J gave up 4 bases and V 4 bases, and 5 bases lay outside the gene matches. In germline, CDR1 is LNHDA, CDR2 SQIVND (reference sequence). This CDR3 contains 15 residues. Written as DNA, the CDR3 is TGTGCCAGTAGTAACGGCGGGAGGGATTACAATGAGCAGTTCTTC. Amino acid sequence: CASSNGGRDYNEQFF.

V and J are TRBV27 and TRBJ2-7; TRBD1 agrees at 9 bases. CDR3 length equals 15 residues. V shed 5 bases and J 5 bases; nucleotides not matched to a gene: 10. Looked up from germline, CDR1 is MNHEY and CDR2 is SMNVEV (reference sequence). CDR3 amino acids: CASSQTGTGLHEQYF. CDR3 DNA: TGTGCCAGCAGTCAAACCGGGACAGGGCTCCACGAGCAGTACTTC.

This chain uses TRBV21-1 with TRBJ2-7; TRBD1 was called by the table and not checked on the DNA. TRBV21-1 is tagged as a pseudogene. This CDR3 is 17 amino acids long. CDR3 sequence: CASSKRDRMSWVGGQYF. Written as DNA, the CDR3 is TGTGCCAGCAGCAAAAGGGACAGGATGTCCTGGGTGGGAGGGCAGTACTTC.

The chain recombines TRBV27 with TRBJ2-1; D ambiguous. The CDR3 totals 13 residues. Germline values: CDR1 MNHEY, CDR2 SMNVEV (reference sequence). V was pared by 7 bases and J by 10 bases, with 17 bases between. CDR3 amino acids: CASTHPEAREQFF. DNA of the CDR3: TGTGCCAGCACTCACCCAGAGGCCAGGGAGCAGTTCTTC.

This clone showed up just once. The V and J genes are TRBV9 and TRBJ2-4; possibly TRBD1 for D (6 bases). With 2 bases removed from V and 1 base from J, the gap between germline ends came to 16 bases. The CDR3 loop spans 17 amino acids. The germline V gene has CDR1 SGDLS and CDR2 YYNGEE. The CDR3 sequence is CASSVLTGLRAKNIQYF. The CDR3 nucleotides read TGTGCCAGCAGCGTCCTGACAGGCCTAAGGGCCAAAAACATTCAGTACTTC.

This chain joins TRBV21-1 and TRBJ2-7; the D call TRBD1 from the table was never checked on the DNA. TRBV21-1 is an annotated pseudogene. CDR3 length: 14 amino acids. CDR3 protein: CASSTAGQDYEQYF. For the CDR3, the DNA is TGTGCCAGCAGCACCGCGGGACAGGACTACGAGCAGTACTTC.

The sample holds a few counts of this clone. This chain joins TRBV4-1 and TRBJ1-2, with 8 bases aligning to TRBD1. V lost 1 base to trimming and J lost 6 bases; unmatched junction nucleotides: 1. Per the germline V gene, CDR1 is MGHRA and CDR2 is YSYEKL. This CDR3 is 13 amino acids long. The DNA for the CDR3 is TGCGCCAGCAGCCAAGTGACAGGGGATGGCTACACCTTC. Translation gives CASSQVTGDGYTF.

The chain couples TRBV11-2 to TRBJ1-1; a possible D gene is TRBD1 (6 bases). This CDR3 contains 15 residues. V lost 0 bases to trimming and J lost 4 bases, with 12 bases between them. The V gene's germline CDR1 is SGHAT and CDR2 FQNNGV. The CDR3 DNA reads TGTGCCAGCAGCTTAGATCGCAGGGGATTCACTGAAGCTTTCTTT. Amino acid sequence: CASSLDRRGFTEAFF.

The V gene is TRBV7-2, the J gene TRBJ2-7, with TRBD2 matching over 11 bases. J was trimmed by 1 base and V by 2 bases; bases with no gene match: 1. CDR3 length: 15 amino acids. The germline V gene has CDR1 SGHTA and CDR2 FQGNSA. CDR3 DNA: TGTGCCAGCAGCTTAAGGACTAGCGGGTCCTACGAGCAGTACTTC. Its protein is CASSLRTSGSYEQYF.

This chain's CDR3 is CASSIDGNNGYTF. The CDR3 DNA reads as TGTGCCAGTAGTATAGACGGGAATAATGGCTACACCTTC. The chain employs TRBV19 and TRBJ1-2; D unresolved. The CDR3 has 13 amino acids. Trimming shortened V by 0 bases and J by 6 bases, and 8 bases separated the two germline ends. Germline CDR1 LNHDA, CDR2 SQIVND (reference sequence).

This chain links TRBV5-6 with TRBJ2-3; D is unclear. Germline V lookup: CDR1 SGHDT, CDR2 YYEEEE. Deletions cut 2 bases from V and 3 bases from J, with 4 bases between. This CDR3 has 12 residues. The chain's CDR3 is CASSLATDTQYF. CDR3 nucleotide sequence: TGTGCCAGCAGCTTAGCGACAGATACGCAGTATTTT. The full variable domain, with the rest looked up from reference TRBV5-6 and TRBJ2-3, is DAGVTQSPTHLIKTRGQQVTLRCSPKSGHDTVSWYQQALGQGPQFIFQYYEEEERQRGNFPDRFSGHQFPNYSSELNVNALLLGDSALYLCASSLATDTQYFGPGTRLTVL.

The chain joins TRBV19 to TRBJ2-7; no firm D call. The CDR3 has 13 residues. With 0 bases removed from V and 7 bases from J, the gap between germline ends came to 10 bases. CDR1 is LNHDA and CDR2 is SQIVND in the germline V gene (reference sequence). The CDR3 coding sequence is TGTGCCAGTAGTATAGATCTAAGGTATGAGCAGTACTTC. Protein: CASSIDLRYEQYF.

The chain joins TRBV11-3 to TRBJ2-5; no clear D. Trimming removed 3 bases at V and 5 bases at J, with 10 bases between. This CDR3 has 13 amino acids. Germline loops: CDR1 SGHNT, CDR2 YENEEA. In nucleotides, the CDR3 is TGTGCCAGCAGCTTTGATCAGAAGGAGACCCAGTACTTC. Amino acid sequence: CASSFDQKETQYF.

V is TRBV7-9 and J is TRBJ2-1; 8 bases line up with TRBD2. Germline V gene sequence: CDR1 SEHNR, CDR2 FQNEAQ (reference sequence). This CDR3 region has 14 residues. Trimming removed 2 bases from V and 6 bases from J; junction bases left unmatched: 3. The CDR3 bases are TGTGCCAGCAGCTTAATTGCGGGGGGCAATGAGCAGTTCTTC. Translation gives CASSLIAGGNEQFF.

V and J are TRBV15 and TRBJ1-2; TRBD1 might be the D (5 bases). V was cut by 4 bases and J by 3 bases, with 15 bases left in between. CDR1 is LNHNV and CDR2 is YYDKDF in the germline V gene (reference sequence). The CDR3 loop spans 15 amino acids. CDR3 nucleotide sequence: TGTGCCACCAGCATCCTTTTGACAGAGCACTATGGCTACACCTTC. Its translation: CATSILLTEHYGYTF.

The chain carries TRBV5-1 and TRBJ1-6; maybe TRBD1 (5 bases). The CDR3 sequence is 17 residues long. Per the germline V gene, CDR1 is SGHRS and CDR2 is YFSETQ. Trimming removed 4 bases at V and 0 bases at J, with 14 bases between. CDR3 coding DNA: TGCGCCAGCAGCCTGACAGTTCCCAGCTCCTATAATTCACCCCTCCACTTT. It encodes CASSLTVPSSYNSPLHF. The full variable domain, rest sourced from reference TRBV5-1 and TRBJ1-6, is KAGVTQTPRYLIKTRGQQVTLSCSPISGHRSVSWYQQTPGQGLQFLFEYFSETQRNKGNFPGRFSGRQFSNSRSEMNVSTLELGDSALYLCASSLTVPSSYNSPLHFGNGTRLTVT.

In this sample, this clone turned up once. The chain recombines TRBV29-1 with TRBJ1-1; TRBD1 matches at 7 bases. This CDR3 spans 12 amino acids. Germline V CDR1 and CDR2: SQVTM, ANQGSEA. V lost 4 bases to trimming and J lost 4 bases; unmatched junction nucleotides: 3. CDR3 sequence: CSVAQGGTEAFF. CDR3 nucleotides: TGCAGCGTTGCCCAGGGGGGCACTGAAGCTTTCTTT.

This clone was detected only once. This same CDR3 is encoded by further DNA sequences in the sample. This chain links TRBV5-4 with TRBJ2-1; D is unclear. Trimming pared 0 bases from V and 10 bases from J, leaving 5 bases between. The CDR3 has 11 amino acids. CDR1 SGHNT and CDR2 YYREEE come from the germline V gene (reference sequence). The CDR3 here is CASSLGAEQFF. In nucleotides, the CDR3 is TGTGCCAGCAGCTTGGGAGCCGAGCAGTTCTTC.

This chain links TRBV7-9 with TRBJ2-7, with D uncertain. Trimming stripped 0 bases from V and 0 bases from J, with 9 bases between. The CDR3 length is 15 residues. Germline V gene data show CDR1 as SEHNR and CDR2 as FQNEAQ (reference sequence). The chain's CDR3 is CASSLAPSASYEQYF. The CDR3 nucleotides read TGTGCCAGCAGCTTAGCGCCGTCCGCCTCCTACGAGCAGTACTTC.